One T cell receptor beta chain is described in this entry. This clone is identified as medium-sized (0.01 to 0.1%). Its antigen remains undetermined. No much larger clone is present one base from it, and per-base qualities are unavailable. The data are from a study of T cells after somatic rescue of genetic block (dated by TCRdb to 2018 to 2020). For the study in its entirety: What the study looked at was long-term robustness, specifically in a T-cell system that came about through somatic rescue of a genetic block in T-cell development.

The library was obtained by the immunoSEQ multiplex PCR assay. Drawn from immuneACCESS, this table holds only the in-frame rearrangements with V and J called that TCRdb kept. Clones are partly lost; checked studies trace under half to an unresolved V gene and leave the rest unexplained. The sample table shows 14,000 to 15,000 clones, and approximately 71% are seen once. The ten largest clones add up to about 30% of the sample. The CDR3, from cysteine to phenylalanine, totals 13 residues. Left in the record is the CDR3 DNA by itself, 39 bases read in frame from the first base. A distance of 8 bases separates the germline ends of V and J, which lose 6 bases and 3 bases respectively. CDR1 and CDR2 were assigned from the germline V gene (reference sequence) as PRHDT and FYEKMQ.

In this chain, TRBV13 is recombined with TRBJ2-2; too little of a D gene remains to name it. Sequencing used peripheral blood mononuclear cells (PBMCs). The TCR originated in a man aged 18 to 29. The nucleotide sequence reads as follows: TGTGCCAGCAGTTTCCAGGACACCGGGGAGCTGTTTTTT. This codes for CASSFQDTGELFF. Reference TRBV13 and TRBJ2-2 genes cover what lies past the CDR3, so the full variable domain is AAGVIQSPRHLIKEKRETATLKCYPIPRHDTVYWYQQGPGQDPQFLISFYEKMQSDKGSIPDRFSAQQFSDYHSELNMSSLELGDSALYFCASSFQDTGELFFGEGSRLTVL.